The present TCR beta chain was sequenced within a study of control samples from healthy donors and cancer patients. There are a few counts of this clone. Trimming took 0 bases from V and 0 from J, leaving 8 bases between them. CDR1 is LGHDT, CDR2 YNNKEL, per germline (reference sequence). CDR3 length: 16 residues. Assay: immunoSEQ multiplex PCR; the TCRdb copy retains only in-frame clones and omits some. The table shows about 140,000 clones, with 91% occurring only once. The origin of this receptor is a young man in good health. Sequenced: blood. The chain is built from TRBV3-1 (or the pseudogene TRBV3-2) and TRBJ2-2; a weak D match, TRBD1 (6 bases). The DNA for the CDR3 is TGTGCCAGCAGCCAAGAAGGGGGTGCGAACACCGGGGAGCTGTTTTTT. It translates to CASSQEGGANTGELFF.